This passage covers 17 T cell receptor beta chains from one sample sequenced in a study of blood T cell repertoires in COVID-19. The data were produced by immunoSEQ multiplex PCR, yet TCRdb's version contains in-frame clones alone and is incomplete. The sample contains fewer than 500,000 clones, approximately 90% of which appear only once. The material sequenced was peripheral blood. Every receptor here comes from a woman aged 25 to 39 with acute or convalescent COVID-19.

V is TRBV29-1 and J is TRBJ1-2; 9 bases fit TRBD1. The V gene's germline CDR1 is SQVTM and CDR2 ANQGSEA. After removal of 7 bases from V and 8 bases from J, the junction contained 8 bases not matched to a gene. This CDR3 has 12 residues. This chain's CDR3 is CSAGTGRVGYTF. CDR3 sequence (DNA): TGCAGCGCTGGGACAGGGCGAGTAGGCTACACCTTC.

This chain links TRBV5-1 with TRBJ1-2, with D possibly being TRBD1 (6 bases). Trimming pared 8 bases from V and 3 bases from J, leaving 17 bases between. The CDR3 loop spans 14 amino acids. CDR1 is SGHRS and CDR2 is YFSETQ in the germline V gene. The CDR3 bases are TGCGCCAGTCGAAGGGGGGGCGCTGACTATGGCTACACCTTC. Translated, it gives CASRRGGADYGYTF.

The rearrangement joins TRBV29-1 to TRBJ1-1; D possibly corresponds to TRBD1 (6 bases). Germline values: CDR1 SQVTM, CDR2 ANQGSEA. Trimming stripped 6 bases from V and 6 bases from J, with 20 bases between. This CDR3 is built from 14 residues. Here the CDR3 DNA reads TGCAGCGTGAAGGGACAATCGGATCGCGCTGAAGCTTTCTTT. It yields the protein CSVKGQSDRAEAFF.

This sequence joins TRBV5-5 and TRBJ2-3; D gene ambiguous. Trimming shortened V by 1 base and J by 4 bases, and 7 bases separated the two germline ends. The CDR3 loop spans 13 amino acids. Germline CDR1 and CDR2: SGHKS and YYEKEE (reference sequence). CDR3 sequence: CASSLTPADTQYF. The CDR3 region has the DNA TGTGCCAGCAGCTTGACCCCGGCAGATACGCAGTATTTT.

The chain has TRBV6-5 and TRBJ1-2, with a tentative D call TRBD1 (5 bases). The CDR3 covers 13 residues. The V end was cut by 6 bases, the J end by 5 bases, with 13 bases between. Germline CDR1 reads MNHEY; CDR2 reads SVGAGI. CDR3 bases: TGTGCCAGCAGCGGAACAGGATCATATGGCTACACCTTC. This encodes CASSGTGSYGYTF.

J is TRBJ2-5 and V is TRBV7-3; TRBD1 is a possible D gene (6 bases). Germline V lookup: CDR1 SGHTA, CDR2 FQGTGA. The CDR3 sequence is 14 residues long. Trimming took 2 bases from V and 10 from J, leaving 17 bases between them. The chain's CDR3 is CASSLGGAGYDQYF. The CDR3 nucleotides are TGTGCCAGCAGCTTAGGGGGCGCCGGGTACGACCAGTACTTC.

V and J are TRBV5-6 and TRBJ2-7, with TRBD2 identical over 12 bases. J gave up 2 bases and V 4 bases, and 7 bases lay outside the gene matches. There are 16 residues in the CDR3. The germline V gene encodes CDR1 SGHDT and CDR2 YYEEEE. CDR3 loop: CASSPRRTSGAYEQYF. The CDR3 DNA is TGTGCCAGCAGCCCTAGGCGGACTAGCGGGGCCTACGAGCAGTACTTC. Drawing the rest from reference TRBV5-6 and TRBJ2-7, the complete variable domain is DAGVTQSPTHLIKTRGQQVTLRCSPKSGHDTVSWYQQALGQGPQFIFQYYEEEERQRGNFPDRFSGHQFPNYSSELNVNALLLGDSALYLCASSPRRTSGAYEQYFGPGTRLTVT.

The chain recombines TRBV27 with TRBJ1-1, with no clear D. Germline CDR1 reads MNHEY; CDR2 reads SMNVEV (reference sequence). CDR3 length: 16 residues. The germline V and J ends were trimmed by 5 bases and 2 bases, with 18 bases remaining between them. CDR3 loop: CASSPGTVLPNTEAFF. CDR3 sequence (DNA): TGTGCCAGCAGTCCCGGAACAGTCCTGCCTAACACTGAAGCTTTCTTT.

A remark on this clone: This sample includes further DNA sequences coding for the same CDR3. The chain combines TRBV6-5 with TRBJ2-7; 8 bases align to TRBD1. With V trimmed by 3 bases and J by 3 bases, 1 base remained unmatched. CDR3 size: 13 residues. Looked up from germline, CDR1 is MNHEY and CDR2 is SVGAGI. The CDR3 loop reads CASSYDRGYEQYF. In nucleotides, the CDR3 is TGTGCCAGCAGTTATGACAGGGGCTACGAGCAGTACTTC.

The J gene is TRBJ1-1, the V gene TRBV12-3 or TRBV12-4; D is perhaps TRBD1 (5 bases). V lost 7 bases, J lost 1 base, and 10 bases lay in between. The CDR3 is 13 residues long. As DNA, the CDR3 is TGTGCCAGCACCGTGCAGGGGAACACTGAAGCTTTCTTT. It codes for CASTVQGNTEAFF.

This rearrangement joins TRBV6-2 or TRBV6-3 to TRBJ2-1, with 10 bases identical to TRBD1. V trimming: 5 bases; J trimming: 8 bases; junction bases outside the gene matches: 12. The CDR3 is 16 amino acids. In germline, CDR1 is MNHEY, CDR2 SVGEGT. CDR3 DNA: TGTGCCAGCAGTCTCTCGGGGACAGGGGTGATACATGAGCAGTTCTTC. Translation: CASSLSGTGVIHEQFF.

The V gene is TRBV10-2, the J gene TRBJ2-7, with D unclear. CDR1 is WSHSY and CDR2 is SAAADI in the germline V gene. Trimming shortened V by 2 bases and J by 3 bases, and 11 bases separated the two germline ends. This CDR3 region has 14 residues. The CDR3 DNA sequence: TGCGCCAGCAGTGAGAGACCAAACTACTACGAGCAGTACTTC. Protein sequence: CASSERPNYYEQYF.

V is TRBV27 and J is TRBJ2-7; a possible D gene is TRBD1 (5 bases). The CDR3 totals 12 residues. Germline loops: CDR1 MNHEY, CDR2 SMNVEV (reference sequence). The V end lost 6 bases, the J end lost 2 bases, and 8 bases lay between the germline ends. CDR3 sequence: CASRGPAYEQYF. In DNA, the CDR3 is TGTGCCAGCAGGGGGCCAGCCTACGAGCAGTACTTC.

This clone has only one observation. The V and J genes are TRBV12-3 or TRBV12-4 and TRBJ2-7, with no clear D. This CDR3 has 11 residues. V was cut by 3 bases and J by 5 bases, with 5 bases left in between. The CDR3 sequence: CASSFKNEQYF. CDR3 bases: TGTGCCAGCAGTTTTAAAAACGAGCAGTACTTC.

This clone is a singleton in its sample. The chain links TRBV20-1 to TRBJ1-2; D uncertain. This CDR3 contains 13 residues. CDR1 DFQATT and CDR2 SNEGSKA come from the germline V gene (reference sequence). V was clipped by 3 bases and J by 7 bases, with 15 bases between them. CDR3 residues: CSASSGPRFGYTF. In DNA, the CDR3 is TGCAGTGCTAGTTCGGGTCCCAGATTTGGCTACACCTTC.

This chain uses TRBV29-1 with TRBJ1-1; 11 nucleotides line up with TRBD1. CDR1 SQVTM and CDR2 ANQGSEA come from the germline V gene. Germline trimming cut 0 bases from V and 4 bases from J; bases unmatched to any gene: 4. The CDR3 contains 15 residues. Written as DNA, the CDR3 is TGCAGCGTTGAAGACGGTGGGACAGGGGGCACTGAAGCTTTCTTT. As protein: CSVEDGGTGGTEAFF.

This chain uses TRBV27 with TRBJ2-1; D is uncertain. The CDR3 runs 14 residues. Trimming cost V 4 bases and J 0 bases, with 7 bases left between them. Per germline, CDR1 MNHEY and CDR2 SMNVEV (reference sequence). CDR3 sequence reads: CASSYSSSYNEQFF. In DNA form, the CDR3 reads TGTGCCAGCAGTTATTCGAGCTCCTACAATGAGCAGTTCTTC.